The T cell receptor (beta chain) described here comes from a study of T cells after yellow fever vaccination. Study context: Each low-cell-number fraction was prepared by means of SMART-Seq v4 Ultra Low Input. Points from the study as a whole: Peaking faster, on day 5 versus 15, the secondary response was nonetheless weaker.

The length of the CDR3 is 15 residues. Germline V gene sequence: CDR1 MNHEY, CDR2 SVGAGI. V lost 2 bases, J lost 4 bases, and 12 bases lay in between. This clonotype showed up just a few times. Its antigen remains unidentified. Generation of TCR cDNA used 5'RACE template switching (which added a universal primer site and UMIs). Using its own MiXCR run on the 5' RACE reads, TCRdb lists one record per CDR3 protein. The profile covers a few hundred thousand distinct CDR3 sequences, with around 6.8% appearing a single time and over 15% taken by the ten largest. V is TRBV6-5 and J is TRBJ1-3; a weak D match, TRBD1 (5 bases). The sample consisted of PBMCs, taken more than 35 days after the first yellow fever vaccination. The source is a man between 18 and 29 years old who received the YFV17D yellow fever vaccine. Here the CDR3 DNA reads TGTGCCAGCAGTTACGGTCCGGGGGTCGGAAACACCATATATTTT. Translation: CASSYGPGVGNTIYF.